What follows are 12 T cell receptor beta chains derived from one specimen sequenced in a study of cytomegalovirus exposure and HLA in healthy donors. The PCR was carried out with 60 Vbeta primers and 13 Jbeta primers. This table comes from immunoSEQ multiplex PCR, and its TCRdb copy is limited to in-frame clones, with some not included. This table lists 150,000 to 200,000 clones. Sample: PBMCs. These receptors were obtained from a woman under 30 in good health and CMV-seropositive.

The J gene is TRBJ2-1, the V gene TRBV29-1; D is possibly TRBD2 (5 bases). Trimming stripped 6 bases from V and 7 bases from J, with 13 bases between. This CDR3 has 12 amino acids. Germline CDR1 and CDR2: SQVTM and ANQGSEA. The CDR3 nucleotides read TGCAGCGTGGGAGCTAGCCCGAATGAGCAGTTCTTC. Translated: CSVGASPNEQFF.

CDR3 sequence: CASSFSGETQYF. The CDR3 DNA reads TGTGCCAGCAGCTTTAGTGGAGAGACCCAGTACTTC. The chain combines TRBV11-2 with TRBJ2-5; the D is unclear. Germline V gene data show CDR1 as SGHAT and CDR2 as FQNNGV. The V end was cut by 3 bases, the J end by 4 bases, with 6 bases between. CDR3 length equals 12 residues. Variable domain in full (rest from reference TRBV11-2 and TRBJ2-5): EAGVAQSPRYKIIEKRQSVAFWCNPISGHATLYWYQQILGQGPKLLIQFQNNGVVDDSQLPKDRFSAERLKGVDSTLKIQPAKLEDSAVYLCASSFSGETQYFGPGTRLLVL.

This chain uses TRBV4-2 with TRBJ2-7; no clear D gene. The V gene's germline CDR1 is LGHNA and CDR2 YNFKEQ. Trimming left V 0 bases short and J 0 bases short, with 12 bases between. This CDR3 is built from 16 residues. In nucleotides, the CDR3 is TGTGCCAGCAGCCAAGATTGGCCGCACAGCTCCTACGAGCAGTACTTC. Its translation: CASSQDWPHSSYEQYF.

In DNA form, the CDR3 reads TGTGCCAGTAGCGAAAAGGGGGAGACCCAGTACTTC. Encoded protein: CASSEKGETQYF. V and J are TRBV19 and TRBJ2-5; D is possibly TRBD1 (5 bases). The germline CDR1 and CDR2 sequences are LNHDA and SQIVND (reference sequence). The CDR3 totals 12 residues. The V end lost 6 bases, the J end lost 5 bases, and 10 bases lay between the germline ends.

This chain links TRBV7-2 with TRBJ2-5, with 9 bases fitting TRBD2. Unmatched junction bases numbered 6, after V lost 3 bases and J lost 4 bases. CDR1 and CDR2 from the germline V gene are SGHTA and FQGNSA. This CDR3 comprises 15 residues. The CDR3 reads CASSFQRGAGETQYF. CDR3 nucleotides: TGTGCCAGCAGCTTCCAGCGGGGGGCCGGAGAGACCCAGTACTTC.

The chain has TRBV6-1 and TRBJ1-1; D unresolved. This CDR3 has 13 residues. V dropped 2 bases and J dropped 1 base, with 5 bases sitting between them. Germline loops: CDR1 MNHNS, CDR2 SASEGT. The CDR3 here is CASSEPRNTEAFF. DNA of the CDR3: TGTGCCAGCAGTGAACCGAGGAACACTGAAGCTTTCTTT.

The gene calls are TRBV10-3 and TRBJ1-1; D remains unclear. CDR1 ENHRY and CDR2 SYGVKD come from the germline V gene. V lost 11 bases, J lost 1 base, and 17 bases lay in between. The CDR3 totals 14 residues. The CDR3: CASHPAGANTEAFF. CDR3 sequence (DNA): TGTGCCTCCCACCCGGCAGGCGCGAACACTGAAGCTTTCTTT.

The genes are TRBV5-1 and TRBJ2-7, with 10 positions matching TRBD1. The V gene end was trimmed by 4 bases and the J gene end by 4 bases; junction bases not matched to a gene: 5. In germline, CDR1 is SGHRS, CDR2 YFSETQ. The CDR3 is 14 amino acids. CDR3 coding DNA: TGCGCCAGCAGCGTAGACAGGGGGCATTACGAGCAGTACTTC. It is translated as CASSVDRGHYEQYF.

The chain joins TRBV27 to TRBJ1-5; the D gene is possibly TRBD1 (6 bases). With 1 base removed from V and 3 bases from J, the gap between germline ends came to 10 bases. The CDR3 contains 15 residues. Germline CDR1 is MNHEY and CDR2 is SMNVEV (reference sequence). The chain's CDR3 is CASSLWAGANQPQHF. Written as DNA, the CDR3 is TGTGCCAGCAGTTTATGGGCGGGGGCCAATCAGCCCCAGCATTTT.

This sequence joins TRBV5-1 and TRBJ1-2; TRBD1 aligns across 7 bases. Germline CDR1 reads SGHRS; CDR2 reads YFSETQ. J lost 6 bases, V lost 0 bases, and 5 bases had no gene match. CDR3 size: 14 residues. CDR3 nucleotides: TGCGCCAGCAGCTTGGGACAGGGATGGGATGGCTACACCTTC. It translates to CASSLGQGWDGYTF. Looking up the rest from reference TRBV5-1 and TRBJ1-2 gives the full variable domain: KAGVTQTPRYLIKTRGQQVTLSCSPISGHRSVSWYQQTPGQGLQFLFEYFSETQRNKGNFPGRFSGRQFSNSRSEMNVSTLELGDSALYLCASSLGQGWDGYTFGSGTRLTVV.

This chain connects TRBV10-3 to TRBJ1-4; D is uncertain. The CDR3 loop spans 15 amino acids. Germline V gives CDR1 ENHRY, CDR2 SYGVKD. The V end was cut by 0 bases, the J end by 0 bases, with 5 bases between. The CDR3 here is CAISESASTNEKLFF. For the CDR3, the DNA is TGTGCCATCAGTGAGTCAGCCTCAACTAATGAAAAACTGTTTTTT.

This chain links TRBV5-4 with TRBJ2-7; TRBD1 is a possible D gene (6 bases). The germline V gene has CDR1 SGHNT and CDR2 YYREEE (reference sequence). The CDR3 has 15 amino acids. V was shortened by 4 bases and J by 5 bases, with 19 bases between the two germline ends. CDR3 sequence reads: CASSPNTGKVNEQYF. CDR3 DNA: TGTGCCAGCAGCCCAAATACAGGGAAGGTTAACGAGCAGTACTTC.